This TCR beta chain comes out of a study of PD-1 blockade in classical Hodgkin lymphoma. Study observations and caveats: Lower baseline TCR diversity marked trial partial responders and progressors.

A word on this clone: Its specificity is not known.

Described time point: cycle 4 day 1 (C4D1), after more than five weeks of nivolumab. Every one of the patients relapsed after autologous stem cell transplantation (brentuximab vedotin exposure was variable). Magnetic negative selection was used to purify CD4+ T cells from thawed PBMCs. Germline assignment: CDR1 SGHRS and CDR2 YFSETQ. The CDR3 loop spans 13 amino acids. V lost 0 bases and J 4 bases, leaving 5 bases between the germline ends. Some clones are missing from TCRdb's copy, which holds only in-frame ones; the method was immunoSEQ multiplex PCR. This sample has 15,000 to 20,000 clones; over 65% occur once, and the top ten carry about 2.6%.

The TCR originated in a human donor with classical Hodgkin lymphoma. The material sequenced was CD4+ T cells from blood, taken before the fourth cycle of nivolumab. The rearrangement uses TRBV5-1 and TRBJ2-1; D call uncertain. The DNA of the CDR3 is TGCGCCAGCAGCTTGGGCTTTTACAATGAGCAGTTCTTC. Protein: CASSLGFYNEQFF.